This T cell receptor (beta chain) stems from a study of blood T cell repertoires in COVID-19. Whole-study context: Sources were T cells, B-cell-depleted T cells, or PBMCs; the material itself was cDNA or gDNA.

Between the trimmed V and J ends, which lost 3 bases and 3 bases, there was a span of 15 bases. The length of the CDR3 is 15 residues. CDR1 and CDR2 (germline): SGHDT, YYEEEE. Authors' processing steps: From reference gene primer amplification, estimates of nucleated cell counts were derived. Libraries were prepared by immunoSEQ multiplex PCR; TCRdb keeps only in-frame clonotypes and omits some of them. V, J and clone size derive from that table, while D and trimming were established from the DNA sequence. The sample carries approximately 90,000 clones, approximately 91% recorded once. V gene TRBV5-6 combines with J gene TRBJ1-2, with TRBD1 as a possible D gene (5 bases). This clonotype was obtained from a woman in her 70s with acute or convalescent COVID-19. The sequencing input was peripheral blood. The CDR3 bases are TGTGCCAGCAGCTGGTTGGGGGGGACCGACTATGGCTACACCTTC. Translation gives CASSWLGGTDYGYTF.